This TCR beta chain was sequenced in a study of blood T cell repertoires in COVID-19. The CDR3 length is 16 residues. J gave up 2 bases and V 5 bases, and 12 bases lay outside the gene matches. Germline lookup yields CDR1 LNHDA and CDR2 SQIVND (reference sequence). Profiling relied on immunoSEQ multiplex PCR, and the TCRdb table lists in-frame clones only, not all of them. The sample yields some 120,000 clones, about 80% seen once. This chain uses TRBV19 with TRBJ2-7, with TRBD1 identical over 7 bases. The receptor's source is a woman aged 45-65 years with acute or convalescent COVID-19. Sequencing was carried out using peripheral blood. The CDR3 loop reads CASSPFYTGATYEQYF. The CDR3 DNA sequence: TGTGCCAGTAGTCCGTTTTACACAGGGGCTACCTACGAGCAGTACTTC.